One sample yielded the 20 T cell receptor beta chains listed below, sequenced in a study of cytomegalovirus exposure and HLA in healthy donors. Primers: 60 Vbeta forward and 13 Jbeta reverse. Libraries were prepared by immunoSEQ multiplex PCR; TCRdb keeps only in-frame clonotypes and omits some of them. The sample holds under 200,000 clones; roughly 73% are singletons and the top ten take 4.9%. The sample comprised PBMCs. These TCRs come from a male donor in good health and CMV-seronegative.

CDR3 in amino acids: CASSLVPADTQYF. The CDR3 nucleotides are TGCGCCAGCAGCTTGGTCCCTGCAGATACGCAGTATTTT. The chain employs TRBV5-1 and TRBJ2-3; unclear D gene. V lost 0 bases and J lost 4, with 6 bases in between. The CDR3 spans 13 residues. Germline assignment: CDR1 SGHRS and CDR2 YFSETQ.

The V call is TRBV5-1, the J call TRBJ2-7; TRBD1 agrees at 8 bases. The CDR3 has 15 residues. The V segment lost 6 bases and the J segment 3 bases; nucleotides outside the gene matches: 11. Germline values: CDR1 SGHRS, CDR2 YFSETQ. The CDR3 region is CASTKGQGLDYEQYF. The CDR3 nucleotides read TGCGCCAGCACTAAAGGACAGGGCCTAGACTACGAGCAGTACTTC.

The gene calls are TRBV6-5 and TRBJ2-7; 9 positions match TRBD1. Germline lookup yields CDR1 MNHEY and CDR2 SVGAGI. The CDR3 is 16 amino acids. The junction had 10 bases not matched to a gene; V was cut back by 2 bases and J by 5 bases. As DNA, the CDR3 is TGTGCCAGCAGTTACGGTTCCGGGACAGGGTTACACGAGCAGTACTTC. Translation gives CASSYGSGTGLHEQYF.

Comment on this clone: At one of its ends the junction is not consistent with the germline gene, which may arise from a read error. In DNA, the CDR3 is TGCGCCAGCAGTAAATCGCGGAGCTTCACCTACAATGAGCAGTTCTTC. Translation gives CASSKSRSFTYNEQFF. The rearrangement joins TRBV23-1 to TRBJ2-1, with D unresolved. TRBV23-1 is marked as an open reading frame, function uncertain. The CDR3 is made up of 16 amino acids.

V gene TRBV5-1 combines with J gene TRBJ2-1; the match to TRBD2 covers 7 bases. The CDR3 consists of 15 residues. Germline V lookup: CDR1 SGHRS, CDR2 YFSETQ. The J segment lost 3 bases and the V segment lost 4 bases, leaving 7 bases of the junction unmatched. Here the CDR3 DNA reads TGCGCCAGCAGCCTCCGGCCTAGCGGCTACAATGAGCAGTTCTTC. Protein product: CASSLRPSGYNEQFF.

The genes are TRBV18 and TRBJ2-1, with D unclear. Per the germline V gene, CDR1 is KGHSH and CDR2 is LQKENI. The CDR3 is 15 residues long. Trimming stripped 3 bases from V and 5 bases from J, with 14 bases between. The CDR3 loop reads CASSPGSYLDNEQFF. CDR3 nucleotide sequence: TGTGCCAGCTCACCCGGGTCCTACCTAGACAATGAGCAGTTCTTC.

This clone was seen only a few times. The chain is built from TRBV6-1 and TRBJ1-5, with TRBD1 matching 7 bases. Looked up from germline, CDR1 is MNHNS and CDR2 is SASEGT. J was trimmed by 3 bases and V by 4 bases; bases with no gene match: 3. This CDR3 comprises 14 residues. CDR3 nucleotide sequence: TGTGCCAGCAGTGTCAGGGGGGACAATCAGCCCCAGCATTTT. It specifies CASSVRGDNQPQHF.

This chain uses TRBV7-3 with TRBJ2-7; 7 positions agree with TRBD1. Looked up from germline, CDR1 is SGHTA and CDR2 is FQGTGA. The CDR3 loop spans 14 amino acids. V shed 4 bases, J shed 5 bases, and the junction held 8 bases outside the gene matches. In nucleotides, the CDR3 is TGTGCCAGCAGCTCACAACAGGGGCTCGACGAGCAGTACTTC. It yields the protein CASSSQQGLDEQYF. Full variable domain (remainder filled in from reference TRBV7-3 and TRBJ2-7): GAGVSQTPSNKVTEKGKYVELRCDPISGHTALYWYRQSLGQGPEFLIYFQGTGAADDSGLPNDRFFAVRPEGSVSTLKIQRTERGDSAVYLCASSSQQGLDEQYFGPGTRLTVT.

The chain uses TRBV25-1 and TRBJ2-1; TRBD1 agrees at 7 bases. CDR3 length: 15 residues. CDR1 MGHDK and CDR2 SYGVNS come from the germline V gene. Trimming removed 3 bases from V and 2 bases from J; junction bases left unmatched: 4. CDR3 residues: CASSESDRAYNEQFF. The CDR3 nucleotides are TGTGCCAGCAGTGAGAGCGACAGGGCCTACAATGAGCAGTTCTTC.

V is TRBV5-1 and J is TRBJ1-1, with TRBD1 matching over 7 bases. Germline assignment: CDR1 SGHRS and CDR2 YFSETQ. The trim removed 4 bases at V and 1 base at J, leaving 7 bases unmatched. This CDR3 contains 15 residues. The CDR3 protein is CASSILRTGNTEAFF. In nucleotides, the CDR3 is TGCGCCAGCAGCATTCTGAGGACAGGGAACACTGAAGCTTTCTTT.

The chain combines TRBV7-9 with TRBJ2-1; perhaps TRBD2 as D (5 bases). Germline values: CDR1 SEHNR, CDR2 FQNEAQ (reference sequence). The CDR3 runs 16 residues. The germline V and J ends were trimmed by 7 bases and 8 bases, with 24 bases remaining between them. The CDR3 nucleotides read TGTGCCAGCAACCCCCATCGTGAGGGTTTTATGGATGAGCAGTTCTTC. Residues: CASNPHREGFMDEQFF.

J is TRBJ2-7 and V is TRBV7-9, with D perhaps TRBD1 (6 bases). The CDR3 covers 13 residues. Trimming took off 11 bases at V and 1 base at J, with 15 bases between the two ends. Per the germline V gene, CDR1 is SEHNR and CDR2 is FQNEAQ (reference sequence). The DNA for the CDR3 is TGTGCCTTGGGGGCAGGGGAATCCTACGAGCAGTACTTC. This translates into CALGAGESYEQYF.

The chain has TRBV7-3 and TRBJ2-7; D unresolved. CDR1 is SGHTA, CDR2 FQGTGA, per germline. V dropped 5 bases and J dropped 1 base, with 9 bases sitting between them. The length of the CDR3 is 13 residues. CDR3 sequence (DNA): TGTGCCAGCAGCGACCTAGTATCCTACGAGCAGTACTTC. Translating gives CASSDLVSYEQYF. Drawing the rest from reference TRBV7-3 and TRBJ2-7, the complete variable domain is GAGVSQTPSNKVTEKGKYVELRCDPISGHTALYWYRQSLGQGPEFLIYFQGTGAADDSGLPNDRFFAVRPEGSVSTLKIQRTERGDSAVYLCASSDLVSYEQYFGPGTRLTVT.

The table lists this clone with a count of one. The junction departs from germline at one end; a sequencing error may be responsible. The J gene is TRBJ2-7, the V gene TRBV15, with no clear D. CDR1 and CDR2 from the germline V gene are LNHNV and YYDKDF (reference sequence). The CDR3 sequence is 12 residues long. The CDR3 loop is CATSRDLGEEYF. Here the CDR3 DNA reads TGTGCCACCAGCAGAGATCTAGGCGAGGAGTACTTC.

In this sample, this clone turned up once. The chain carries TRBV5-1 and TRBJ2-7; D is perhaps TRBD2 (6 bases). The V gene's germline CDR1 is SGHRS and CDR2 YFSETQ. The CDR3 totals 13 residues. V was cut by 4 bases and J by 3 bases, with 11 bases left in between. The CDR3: CASSEGLGYEQYF. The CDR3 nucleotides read TGCGCCAGCAGCGAGGGACTCGGCTACGAGCAGTACTTC. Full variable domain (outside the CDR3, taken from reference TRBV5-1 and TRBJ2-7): KAGVTQTPRYLIKTRGQQVTLSCSPISGHRSVSWYQQTPGQGLQFLFEYFSETQRNKGNFPGRFSGRQFSNSRSEMNVSTLELGDSALYLCASSEGLGYEQYFGPGTRLTVT.

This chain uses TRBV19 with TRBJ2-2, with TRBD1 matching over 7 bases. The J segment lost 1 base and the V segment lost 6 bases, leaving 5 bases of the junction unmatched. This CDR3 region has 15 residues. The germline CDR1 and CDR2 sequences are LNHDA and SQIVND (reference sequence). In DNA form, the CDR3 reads TGTGCCAGTAGAGGGGGCCGCAAGAACACCGGGGAGCTGTTTTTT. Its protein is CASRGGRKNTGELFF.

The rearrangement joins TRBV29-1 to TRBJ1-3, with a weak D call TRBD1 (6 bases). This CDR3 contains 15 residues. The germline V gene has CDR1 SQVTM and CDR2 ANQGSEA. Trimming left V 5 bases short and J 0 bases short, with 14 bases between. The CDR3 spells CSVLEDRFSGNTIYF. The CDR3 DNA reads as TGCAGCGTTTTGGAAGACAGGTTCTCTGGAAACACCATATATTTT.

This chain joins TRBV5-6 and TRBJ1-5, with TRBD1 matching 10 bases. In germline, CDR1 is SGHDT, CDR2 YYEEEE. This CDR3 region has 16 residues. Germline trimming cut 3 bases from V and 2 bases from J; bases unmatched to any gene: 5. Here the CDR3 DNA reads TGTGCCAGCAGCTCCGGGACAGGGGTTGGCAATCAGCCCCAGCATTTT. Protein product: CASSSGTGVGNQPQHF.

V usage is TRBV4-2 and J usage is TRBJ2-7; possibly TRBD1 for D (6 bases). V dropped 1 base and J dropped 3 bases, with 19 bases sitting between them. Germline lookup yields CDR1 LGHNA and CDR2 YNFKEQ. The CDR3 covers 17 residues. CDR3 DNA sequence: TGTGCCAGCAGCCAAGGGGACATTCCCCTCACCAGCTACGAGCAGTACTTC. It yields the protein CASSQGDIPLTSYEQYF.

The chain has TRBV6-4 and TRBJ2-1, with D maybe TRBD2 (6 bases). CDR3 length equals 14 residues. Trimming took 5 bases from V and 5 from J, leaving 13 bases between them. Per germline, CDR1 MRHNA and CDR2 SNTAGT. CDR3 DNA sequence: TGTGCCAGCAGTACGGGGGAGCACCACAATGAGCAGTTCTTC. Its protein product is CASSTGEHHNEQFF.